This paragraph reports one TCR beta chain. This entry belongs to a study of T cell changes during pregnancy in multiple sclerosis. This CDR3 has 15 residues. From germline, CDR1 is MGHRA and CDR2 YSYEKL. Trimming took 1 base from V and 2 from J, leaving 11 bases between them. Method: immunoSEQ multiplex PCR; TCRdb's copy keeps in-frame clones and lacks some. The sample records around 50,000 clones, approximately 94% being singletons. The V gene is TRBV4-1, the J gene TRBJ1-2; D unclear. Sequenced here: CD8+ T cells from peripheral blood mononuclear cells, sampled in the first trimester of pregnancy. This receptor was taken from a female donor with multiple sclerosis, enrolled in a pregnancy study. The chain's CDR3 is CASSQAADPNYGYTF. The CDR3 coding sequence is TGCGCCAGCAGCCAAGCAGCGGACCCGAACTATGGCTACACCTTC.